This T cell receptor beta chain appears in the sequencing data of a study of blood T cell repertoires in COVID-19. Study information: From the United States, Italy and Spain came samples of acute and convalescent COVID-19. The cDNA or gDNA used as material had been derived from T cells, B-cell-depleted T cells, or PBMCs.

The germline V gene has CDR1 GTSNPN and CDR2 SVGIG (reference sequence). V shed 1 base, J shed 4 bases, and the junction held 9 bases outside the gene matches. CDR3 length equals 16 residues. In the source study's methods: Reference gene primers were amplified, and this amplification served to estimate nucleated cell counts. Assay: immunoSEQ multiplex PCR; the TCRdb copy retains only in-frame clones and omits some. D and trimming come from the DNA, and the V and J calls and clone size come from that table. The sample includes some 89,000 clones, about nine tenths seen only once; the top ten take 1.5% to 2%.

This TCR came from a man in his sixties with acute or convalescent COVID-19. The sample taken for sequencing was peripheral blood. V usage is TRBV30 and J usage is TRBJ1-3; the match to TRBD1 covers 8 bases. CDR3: CAWSGARTGPGNTIYF. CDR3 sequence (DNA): TGTGCCTGGAGTGGGGCCCGGACAGGGCCAGGAAACACCATATATTTT.